This TCR beta chain was found in a study of shared clonotypes between healthy human individuals. Study context: Used for every donor were three CD4 naive, three CD4 memory, two CD8 naive and one CD8 memory plate. Study-wide results and caveats: All-four-donor shared clonotypes had higher generation probabilities than non-shared clonotypes did. Generally, naive subsets (rather than memory subsets) showed larger estimated richness.

In the sorted-subset replicate PCRs, 200 ng DNA, 30,000 or so T cell genomes, was used. Only in-frame clones appear in the TCRdb table, and some are missing; sequencing was by immunoSEQ multiplex PCR. Of about 2 million clones in the sample, approximately 95% are singletons; the top ten hold less than 1.5%. Looked up from germline, CDR1 is LNHDA and CDR2 is SQIVND (reference sequence). V lost 3 bases and J lost 7, with 10 bases in between. The CDR3 is 13 amino acids. Concerning this clone: Its antigen is unknown.

Only CD45RO-negative cells positively selected for CCR7 counted as naive CD8 cells, so terminally differentiated effector memory CD45RA+ cells were excluded. What was sequenced was naive CD8+ T cells sorted from blood. The V gene is TRBV19, the J gene TRBJ2-1; D might be TRBD1 or TRBD2, each matching 5 bases. The source is a man in his late teens or twenties in good health. The DNA of the CDR3 is TGTGCCAGTAGTATGGGCAGGGAGAATGAGCAGTTCTTC. This gives the protein CASSMGRENEQFF.